The entry below gives a single TCR beta chain sequence along with its context. V dropped 0 bases and J dropped 7 bases, with 11 bases sitting between them. This CDR3 is built from 15 residues. CDR1 is SGHRS, CDR2 YFSETQ, per germline. TCRdb's copy holds only in-frame clones and misses some; the assay was immunoSEQ multiplex PCR. Of more than 30,000 clones listed, roughly 94% are singletons. The sample belongs to a study of control samples from healthy donors and cancer patients. The TCR sequence derives from a man in his sixties in good health. The chain is built from TRBV5-1 and TRBJ1-6, with D perhaps matching TRBD1 (5 bases). Sequencing was carried out using blood. CDR3 protein: CASSLGGGSNSPLHF. In DNA form, the CDR3 reads TGCGCCAGCAGCTTGGGTGGGGGATCGAATTCACCCCTCCACTTT.